This TCR beta chain was sequenced for a study of cytomegalovirus exposure and HLA in healthy donors. The ends were cut back, 2 bases at V and 5 bases at J, with 9 bases in the middle. In germline, CDR1 is SGHTA, CDR2 FQGNSA. The length of the CDR3 is 14 residues. Clones were sequenced by immunoSEQ multiplex PCR, and TCRdb holds only the in-frame ones, with some missing. This table holds over 130,000 clones, 85% to 90% found once. The V call is TRBV7-2, the J call TRBJ2-2; TRBD1 is a possible D gene (6 bases). The sequence was obtained from a man younger than 30 in good health and CMV-seropositive. Sample: PBMCs. The CDR3: CASSLRGKTGELFF. CDR3 DNA: TGTGCCAGCAGCTTAAGGGGGAAGACCGGGGAGCTGTTTTTT.